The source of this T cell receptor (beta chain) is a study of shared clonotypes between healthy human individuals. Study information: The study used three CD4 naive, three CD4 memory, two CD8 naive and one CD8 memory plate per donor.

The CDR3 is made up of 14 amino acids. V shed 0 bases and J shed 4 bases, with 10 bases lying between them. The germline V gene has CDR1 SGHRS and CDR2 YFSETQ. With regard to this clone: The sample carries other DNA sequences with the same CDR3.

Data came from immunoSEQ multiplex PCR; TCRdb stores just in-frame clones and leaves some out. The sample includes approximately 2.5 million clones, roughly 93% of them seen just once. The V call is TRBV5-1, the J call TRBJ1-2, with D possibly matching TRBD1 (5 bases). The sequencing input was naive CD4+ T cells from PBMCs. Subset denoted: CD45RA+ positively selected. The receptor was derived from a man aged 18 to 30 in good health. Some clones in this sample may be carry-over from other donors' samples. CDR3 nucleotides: TGCGCCAGCAGCTTGGCCCCAGACAGCTATGGCTACACCTTC. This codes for CASSLAPDSYGYTF.